This TCR beta chain was sequenced in a study of blood T cell repertoires in COVID-19. Study overall: Specimens from acute and convalescent COVID-19 originated in the United States, Italy and Spain. Sample material is recorded as cDNA or gDNA derived from T cells, B-cell-depleted T cells, or PBMCs.

Original processing methods: Using reference gene primer amplification, nucleated cell counts were estimated. Clones were sequenced by immunoSEQ multiplex PCR, and TCRdb holds only the in-frame ones, with some missing. V and J calls and clone size follow that table, whereas D and trimming were derived from the DNA. The sample gives around 150,000 clones, around 85% of which show up once; about 3.3% is in the top ten. CDR3 length: 16 amino acids. CDR1 LGHNA and CDR2 YSLEER come from the germline V gene. Losses at the gene ends were 2 bases for V and 7 bases for J; bases not matched to a gene: 12. The rearrangement links TRBV4-3 to TRBJ2-5; 8 bases are a match to TRBD1. The clonotype originates from a human donor with acute or convalescent COVID-19. The donor label of this sample is uncertain. Specimen: peripheral blood. DNA for the CDR3: TGCGCCAGCAGCCAAATGGGAACAGGGGGACAACTGACCCAGTACTTC. It yields the protein CASSQMGTGGQLTQYF.